The 18 T cell receptor beta chains listed next were all sequenced from one sample in a study of response to subunit inactivated influenza vaccine. One entry per CDR3 protein, called by TCRdb with MiXCR from the RT-PCR reads. The sample includes roughly 460,000 distinct CDR3 sequences, approximately 11% of them seen just once. Material: PBMCs from blood, obtained roughly 6 weeks after vaccination. These receptors came from a man aged 45 to 65 who received an inactivated influenza vaccine.

This clonotype was seen at least ten times. The rearrangement uses TRBV6-5 and TRBJ2-5; no reliable D call. The germline V gene encodes CDR1 MNHEY and CDR2 SVGAGI. The CDR3 has 13 residues. V was trimmed by 4 bases and J by 7 bases, leaving 13 bases between them. This chain's CDR3 is CASSSDVSRTQYF. In DNA, the CDR3 is TGTGCCAGCAGTTCGGACGTCTCGAGGACCCAGTACTTC.

At least ten counts were recorded for this clonotype. The chain combines TRBV12-3 or TRBV12-4 with TRBJ1-1; 8 bases are shared with TRBD1. V lost 6 bases and J lost 4; bases outside the gene matches: 4. This CDR3 has 13 amino acids. The CDR3 loop is CASSFQGATEAFF. CDR3 coding DNA: TGTGCCAGCAGCTTTCAGGGGGCCACTGAAGCTTTCTTT.

This clonotype occurred a few times. The J gene is TRBJ2-7, the V gene TRBV29-1; D remains unclear. Trimming stripped 3 bases from V and 0 bases from J, with 12 bases between. CDR1 and CDR2 (germline): SQVTM, ANQGSEA. This CDR3 has 14 amino acids. CDR3 protein: CSVEVQSSSYEQYF. The CDR3 coding sequence is TGCAGCGTTGAGGTACAGTCTAGCTCCTACGAGCAGTACTTC.

This clonotype was seen ten or more times. The V gene is TRBV11-2, the J gene TRBJ2-2; D gene uncertain. The CDR3 is 13 residues long. CDR1 is SGHAT, CDR2 FQNNGV, per germline. The V end lost 7 bases, the J end lost 5 bases, and 11 bases lay between the germline ends. CDR3 sequence (DNA): TGTGCCAGCACTACTTCGAGGACCGGGGAGCTGTTTTTT. Residues: CASTTSRTGELFF.

To note about this clonotype: A much larger clone sits a single nucleotide away, making a read error possible. The rearrangement joins TRBV7-8 to TRBJ1-2, with D possibly matching TRBD1 (5 bases). The CDR3 consists of 13 residues. Germline CDR1 is SGHVS and CDR2 is FQNEAQ. Trimming left V 1 base short and J 4 bases short, with 7 bases between. The CDR3 region has the DNA TGTGCCAGCAGCTTAGACAGGACCTATGGCTACACCTTC. This encodes CASSLDRTYGYTF.

This clonotype has a handful of counts. The chain has TRBV6-6 and TRBJ2-7; a weak D match, TRBD1 (6 bases). Trimming took off 8 bases at V and 2 bases at J, with 13 bases between the two ends. The CDR3 loop spans 13 amino acids. Germline lookup yields CDR1 MNHNY and CDR2 SVGAGI (reference sequence). CDR3 sequence (DNA): TGTGCCAGCGCGGACAGTCCGACCTACGAGCAGTACTTC. This encodes CASADSPTYEQYF.

In this sample, this clonotype turned up a few times. The genes are TRBV20-1 and TRBJ2-4, with unresolved D. V lost 7 bases to trimming and J lost 1 base, with 11 bases between them. CDR1 is DFQATT and CDR2 is SNEGSKA in the germline V gene (reference sequence). The CDR3 totals 13 residues. The CDR3 DNA reads TGCAGTGGCTCAGTAACCGCCAAAAACATTCAGTACTTC. It yields the protein CSGSVTAKNIQYF.

This chain connects TRBV6-5 to TRBJ1-2; 11 nucleotides match TRBD1. In germline, CDR1 is MNHEY, CDR2 SVGAGI. This CDR3 has 12 residues. J was trimmed by 12 bases and V by 5 bases; bases with no gene match: 5. The CDR3 DNA sequence: TGTGCCAGCAGTCCAGGACAGGGGGCCCACACCTTC. Amino acids: CASSPGQGAHTF.

This sequence joins TRBV6-2 or TRBV6-3 and TRBJ1-2, with D tentatively TRBD1 (5 bases). This CDR3 region has 13 residues. Germline V CDR1 and CDR2: MNHEY, SVGEGT. V lost 6 bases and J 3 bases, leaving 11 bases between the germline ends. The CDR3 loop reads CASRKDSHYGYTF. The CDR3 DNA reads TGTGCCAGCAGAAAAGACAGTCACTATGGCTACACCTTC.

The chain employs TRBV28 and TRBJ2-1; perhaps TRBD2 as D (7 bases). This CDR3 has 19 residues. The V end lost 5 bases, the J end lost 0 bases, and 23 bases lay between the germline ends. Germline CDR1 is MDHEN and CDR2 is SYDVKM. The CDR3 sequence is CASSVVAGADLGSYNEQFF. CDR3 nucleotides: TGTGCCAGCAGTGTTGTTGCGGGGGCTGATCTTGGCTCCTACAATGAGCAGTTCTTC.

This clonotype came up a few times. This chain connects TRBV20-1 to TRBJ2-5; 11 nucleotides align to TRBD2. With V trimmed by 5 bases and J by 5 bases, 7 bases remained unmatched. The CDR3 spans 14 residues. Germline V gene data show CDR1 as DFQATT and CDR2 as SNEGSKA (reference sequence). In nucleotides, the CDR3 is TGCAGTGCTTGGGCTAGCGGGAGGCGGGAGACCCAGTACTTC. As protein: CSAWASGRRETQYF.

This rearrangement joins TRBV24-1 to TRBJ1-2, with D tentatively TRBD1 (5 bases). Germline V lookup: CDR1 KGHDR, CDR2 SFDVKD. The ends were cut back, 5 bases at V and 4 bases at J, with 10 bases in the middle. This CDR3 spans 13 amino acids. The CDR3 region has the DNA TGTGCCACCAGTGTGGGGGGGAGCTATGGCTACACCTTC. Translating it yields CATSVGGSYGYTF.

This clonotype was found a few times. The rearrangement joins TRBV5-6 to TRBJ2-7; 11 bases are a match to TRBD2. After removal of 1 base from V and 3 bases from J, the junction contained 9 bases not matched to a gene. This CDR3 contains 17 residues. Germline values: CDR1 SGHDT, CDR2 YYEEEE. For the CDR3, the DNA is TGTGCCAGCAGCTTGCGGCTAGCGGGGGGCCGGGGCTACGAGCAGTACTTC. Translation: CASSLRLAGGRGYEQYF. Variable domain in full (rest from reference TRBV5-6 and TRBJ2-7): DAGVTQSPTHLIKTRGQQVTLRCSPKSGHDTVSWYQQALGQGPQFIFQYYEEEERQRGNFPDRFSGHQFPNYSSELNVNALLLGDSALYLCASSLRLAGGRGYEQYFGPGTRLTVT.

Ten or more counts support this clonotype. J is TRBJ2-1 and V is TRBV7-9; 10 bases line up with TRBD2. The V segment lost 5 bases and the J segment 3 bases; nucleotides outside the gene matches: 7. The CDR3 spans 16 residues. Germline V gene data show CDR1 as SEHNR and CDR2 as FQNEAQ (reference sequence). In DNA, the CDR3 is TGTGCCAGCAGCCTAGGGACTAGCGCTCACTACAATGAGCAGTTCTTC. This sequence encodes CASSLGTSAHYNEQFF.

The sample holds a few counts of this clonotype. V is TRBV29-1 and J is TRBJ2-7; D might be TRBD2 (5 bases). Germline-derived CDR1 and CDR2 are SQVTM and ANQGSEA. The V end lost 7 bases, the J end lost 0 bases, and 10 bases lay between the germline ends. This CDR3 contains 12 residues. The CDR3 DNA follows: TGCAGCGCAGGACGGGACTCCTACGAGCAGTACTTC. Translation: CSAGRDSYEQYF.

The gene calls are TRBV27 and TRBJ2-1; the match to TRBD2 covers 7 bases. CDR1 is MNHEY, CDR2 SMNVEV, per germline (reference sequence). The CDR3 runs 14 residues. V dropped 5 bases and J dropped 7; count of bases not matched to a gene: 8. CDR3 protein: CASSPGTTGNEQFF. Here the CDR3 DNA reads TGTGCCAGCAGTCCCGGGACTACCGGGAATGAGCAGTTCTTC.

This clonotype appeared a few times. V and J are TRBV7-6 and TRBJ2-7; D is perhaps TRBD1 (6 bases). Trimming took off 5 bases at V and 3 bases at J, with 8 bases between the two ends. The CDR3 extends over 12 amino acids. Germline assignment: CDR1 SGHVS and CDR2 FNYEAQ. The CDR3 DNA reads TGTGCCAGCAGCAGGGACAACTACGAGCAGTACTTC. It encodes CASSRDNYEQYF.

This clonotype occurred many times. CDR3 sequence: CSARSFGGYTF. The CDR3 DNA is TGCAGTGCTAGATCCTTCGGGGGCTACACCTTC. V and J are TRBV20-1 and TRBJ1-2; D unclear. The V end lost 2 bases, the J end lost 8 bases, and 9 bases lay between the germline ends. The length of the CDR3 is 11 residues. Germline V CDR1 and CDR2: DFQATT, SNEGSKA (reference sequence).